This TCR beta chain came from a study of blood T cell repertoires in COVID-19. Study-wide background: Donors in the United States, Italy and Spain gave samples during acute or convalescent COVID-19.

Some clones are missing from TCRdb's copy, which holds only in-frame ones; the method was immunoSEQ multiplex PCR. The table lists 110,000 to 150,000 clones, roughly 84% of them singletons. Sequencing was carried out using peripheral blood. This TCR was sampled from a human donor in a cohort sampled during active COVID-19.

CDR3 nucleotides: TGTGCCAGCAGTCCGGGACAGGGGCACAGGTATGAGCAGTTCTTC. Its protein product is CASSPGQGHRYEQFF. This chain connects TRBV28 to TRBJ2-1; 10 positions match TRBD1. J was trimmed by 8 bases and V by 5 bases; bases with no gene match: 9. The CDR3 is 15 amino acids. CDR1 is MDHEN, CDR2 SYDVKM, per germline.